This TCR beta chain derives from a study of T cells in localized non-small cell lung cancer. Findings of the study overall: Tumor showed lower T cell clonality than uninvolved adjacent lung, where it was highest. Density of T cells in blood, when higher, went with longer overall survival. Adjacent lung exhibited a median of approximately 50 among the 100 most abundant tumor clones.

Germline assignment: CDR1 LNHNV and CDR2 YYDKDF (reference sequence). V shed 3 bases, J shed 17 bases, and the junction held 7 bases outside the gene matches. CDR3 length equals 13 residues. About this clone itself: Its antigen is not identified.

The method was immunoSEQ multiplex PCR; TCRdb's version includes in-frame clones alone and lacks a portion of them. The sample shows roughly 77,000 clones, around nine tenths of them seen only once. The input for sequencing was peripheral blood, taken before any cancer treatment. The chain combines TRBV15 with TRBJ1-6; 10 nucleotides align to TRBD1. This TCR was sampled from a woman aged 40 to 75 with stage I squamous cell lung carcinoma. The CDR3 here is CATSRGTGEKVHF. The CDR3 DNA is TGTGCCACCAGCAGGGGGACAGGGGAAAAGGTCCACTTT.